The present T cell receptor beta chain was sequenced within a study of human T cells and chemical hapten exposure. Whole-study context: Patients, mostly women, had alopecia areata, alopecia totalis or alopecia universalis.

MiXCR, applied by TCRdb to the RACE reads, yields one record per CDR3 protein. The sample consists of about 180,000 distinct CDR3 sequences, roughly 30% of them appearing once. After removal of 3 bases from V and 1 base from J, the junction contained 9 bases not matched to a gene. The CDR3 sequence is 19 residues long. Time point: pre-sensitization, week 0. Stated treatment: therapeutic diphenylcyclopropenone sensitization with weekly scalp DPC. The TCR sequence derives from a woman aged 25-40 years with alopecia areata. Some clones in this sample may be carry-over from other donors' samples. This sequence joins TRBV12-3 or TRBV12-4 and TRBJ2-4; 13 bases are shared with TRBD2. Sequenced here: whole blood, sampled in connection with sensitization to the hapten diphenylcyclopropenone (DPC). In nucleotides, the CDR3 is TGTGCCAGCAGTTTCTACGGACTAGCGGGAGTAGGGGCCAAAAACATTCAGTACTTC. Its translation: CASSFYGLAGVGAKNIQYF.